The text below deals with one TCR beta chain. Antigen unknown. Clones were sequenced by immunoSEQ multiplex PCR, and TCRdb holds only the in-frame ones, with some missing. This sample has 20,000 to 25,000 clones, with less than 70% found just once. The germline V gene has CDR1 LGHNT and CDR2 FRNRAP. Trimming pared 0 bases from V and 0 bases from J, leaving 20 bases between. This CDR3 is built from 19 residues. This sample is part of a study of CD4 T cells in relation to SARS-CoV-2 and coronaviruses. Study context: Crossreactive spike epitopes shared across donors were mapped to their HLA restriction.

Before the COVID-19 pandemic, during about 2011-2019, CD4+ T cells were taken from unexposed donors. The cells were cultured for over eight days before CD4+ T cells were isolated. The V call is TRBV12-5, the J call TRBJ1-2, with D possibly TRBD1 on 5 matching bases. This clonotype was obtained from a human donor in good health. The material sequenced was CD4+ T cells from PBMCs, cultured in vitro. In DNA form, the CDR3 reads TGTGCTAGTGGTTTGGTAATGGACACTAATAAGGTTGCTAACTATGGCTACACCTTC. It yields the protein CASGLVMDTNKVANYGYTF.